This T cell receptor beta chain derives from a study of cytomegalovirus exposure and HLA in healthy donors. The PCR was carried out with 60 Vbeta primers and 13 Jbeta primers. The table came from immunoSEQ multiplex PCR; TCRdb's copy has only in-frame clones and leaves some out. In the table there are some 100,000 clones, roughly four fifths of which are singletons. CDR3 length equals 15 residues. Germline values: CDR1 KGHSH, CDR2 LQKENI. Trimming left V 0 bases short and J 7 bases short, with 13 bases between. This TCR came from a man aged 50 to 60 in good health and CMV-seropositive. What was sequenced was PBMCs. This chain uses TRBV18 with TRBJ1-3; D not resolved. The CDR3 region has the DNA TGTGCCAGCTCACCACCGGCTTCCTGGCGGAACACCATATATTTT. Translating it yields CASSPPASWRNTIYF.